This paragraph reports one T cell receptor beta chain. Its antigen remains unidentified. Clones were read by immunoSEQ multiplex PCR, and TCRdb kept only the in-frame ones, dropping some. The table includes roughly 120,000 clones, approximately 88% detected once. This sample was included in a study of T cell responses to AZD1222 COVID-19 vaccine. Study-wide results and caveats: Baseline seropositives among AZD1222 recipients totaled only five or six. Vaccine-associated CD4 TCRs ranged over spike, dominating at 160-218 and 743-854. Repertoires were sampled only after the peak T cell response. A reported finding is that nearly half of spike-specific TCRs target unmutated variant regions.

This TCR was recovered from an adult in good health. The sample in question was peripheral blood, obtained on day 0 of AZD1222 vaccination.

The CDR3 nucleotides read TGTGCCAGCAGCTTACTGCGGGACAGACTCTCTGGTAACTATGGCTACACCTTC. This translates into CASSLLRDRLSGNYGYTF. This sequence joins TRBV7-2 and TRBJ1-2; TRBD1 matches 7 bases. The trim removed 2 bases at V and 1 base at J, leaving 13 bases unmatched. Germline values: CDR1 SGHTA, CDR2 FQGNSA. The CDR3 loop spans 18 amino acids.